A single sample is the source of the 20 T cell receptor beta chains below, sequenced in a study of T cell repertoires in cytomegalovirus infection. TCRdb passed the reads through MiXCR, listing each CDR3 protein once. The sample consists of more than 150,000 distinct CDR3 sequences, roughly a fifth of them appearing once. What was sequenced was PBMCs. All receptors derive from a human donor in good health (CMV status not recorded). Some clones in this sample may be carry-over from other donors' samples.

This clonotype was seen many times. The gene calls are TRBV7-2 and TRBJ1-2; D possibly corresponds to TRBD1 (5 bases). Between the trimmed V and J ends, which lost 2 bases and 4 bases, there was a span of 8 bases. The length of the CDR3 is 13 residues. Germline V gene sequence: CDR1 SGHTA, CDR2 FQGNSA. CDR3 bases: TGTGCCAGCAGCTTAACGGACATCTATGGCTACACCTTC. The encoded protein is CASSLTDIYGYTF.

This clonotype has only a few counts. This chain joins TRBV20-1 and TRBJ1-2; the D is unclear. CDR3 length equals 15 residues. CDR1 is DFQATT, CDR2 SNEGSKA, per germline (reference sequence). V dropped 6 bases and J dropped 4 bases, with 21 bases sitting between them. CDR3 loop: CSAQAYLGSGYGYTF. The CDR3 bases are TGCAGTGCCCAAGCCTATCTGGGCTCTGGCTATGGCTACACCTTC.

This chain connects TRBV5-1 to TRBJ1-4; 8 nucleotides line up with TRBD1. Germline V gives CDR1 SGHRS, CDR2 YFSETQ. This CDR3 has 13 amino acids. The junction had 2 bases not matched to a gene; V was cut back by 2 bases and J by 8 bases. CDR3 sequence: CASSFRDREKLFF. The CDR3 region has the DNA TGCGCCAGCAGCTTTCGGGACAGGGAAAAACTGTTTTTT.

There are a few counts of this clonotype. This chain joins TRBV28 and TRBJ1-2; a possible D gene is TRBD1 (5 bases). The CDR3 consists of 12 residues. V dropped 8 bases and J dropped 8 bases, with 15 bases sitting between them. Looked up from germline, CDR1 is MDHEN and CDR2 is SYDVKM. The CDR3 protein is CASGGGFGGYTF. The CDR3 nucleotides are TGTGCCAGCGGGGGGGGGTTTGGCGGCTACACCTTC.

The V gene is TRBV20-1, the J gene TRBJ1-5; 9 nucleotides line up with TRBD1. Looked up from germline, CDR1 is DFQATT and CDR2 is SNEGSKA (reference sequence). J lost 3 bases, V lost 0 bases, and 3 bases had no gene match. The length of the CDR3 is 15 residues. The CDR3 reads CSARDGQGNNQPQHF. CDR3 nucleotides: TGCAGTGCTAGAGATGGACAGGGGAACAATCAGCCCCAGCATTTT.

This clonotype was detected only a few times. The rearrangement links TRBV28 to TRBJ1-5; D gene unclear. Germline lookup yields CDR1 MDHEN and CDR2 SYDVKM. The CDR3 has 12 amino acids. The germline V and J ends were trimmed by 9 bases and 4 bases, with 10 bases remaining between them. The CDR3 region has the DNA TGTGCCAGAGGGAGGGCAAATCAGCCCCAGCATTTT. This encodes CARGRANQPQHF.

This clonotype was counted at least ten times. The chain uses TRBV7-3 and TRBJ2-3; 8 bases are a match to TRBD1. V shed 5 bases, J shed 4 bases, and the junction held 5 bases outside the gene matches. Germline V gene data show CDR1 as SGHTA and CDR2 as FQGTGA. The CDR3 has 14 amino acids. The CDR3 nucleotides are TGTGCCAGCAGCCCTAAGACAGGGGCAGATACGCAGTATTTT. Translation: CASSPKTGADTQYF.

This clonotype was recorded many times. The V call is TRBV7-2, the J call TRBJ2-5, with 7 bases lining up with TRBD2. The V gene's germline CDR1 is SGHTA and CDR2 FQGNSA. CDR3 length: 14 residues. Germline trimming cut 8 bases from V and 0 bases from J; bases unmatched to any gene: 6. The CDR3 nucleotides read TGTGCCAGCTCCCCAACTAGCGACCAAGAGACCCAGTACTTC. This gives the protein CASSPTSDQETQYF.

The chain combines TRBV6-1 with TRBJ2-3; D ambiguous. V was cut by 2 bases and J by 2 bases, with 5 bases left in between. Germline V gene sequence: CDR1 MNHNS, CDR2 SASEGT. This CDR3 region has 13 residues. The CDR3 loop is CASSEITTDTQYF. CDR3 coding DNA: TGTGCCAGCAGTGAAATAACCACAGATACGCAGTATTTT.

The rearrangement joins TRBV7-9 to TRBJ2-5; 9 nucleotides align to TRBD2. V shed 3 bases and J 5 bases; nucleotides not matched to a gene: 10. CDR3 length: 16 residues. Germline V gene sequence: CDR1 SEHNR, CDR2 FQNEAQ (reference sequence). The CDR3 DNA sequence: TGTGCCAGCAGCTTCGGGGCGGGAGGGCCTCTGGAGACCCAGTACTTC. As protein: CASSFGAGGPLETQYF.

The chain is built from TRBV6-5 and TRBJ1-1; D perhaps matches TRBD1 (5 bases). Germline CDR1 MNHEY, CDR2 SVGAGI. The V and J ends lost 5 bases and 7 bases respectively, with 14 bases between them. The CDR3 sequence is 13 residues long. The CDR3 sequence: CASSGRGRGEAFF. In DNA form, the CDR3 reads TGTGCCAGCAGTGGCCGAGGGAGGGGTGAAGCTTTCTTT.

V and J are TRBV11-3 and TRBJ1-2; D unclear. V was clipped by 5 bases and J by 0 bases, with 10 bases between them. The CDR3 loop spans 14 amino acids. The germline CDR1 and CDR2 sequences are SGHNT and YENEEA. DNA for the CDR3: TGTGCCAGCAGCCCAAGGACTACTAACTATGGCTACACCTTC. It specifies CASSPRTTNYGYTF.

The table lists this clonotype with many counts. This chain joins TRBV12-3 or TRBV12-4 and TRBJ2-1, with TRBD2 matching 12 bases. The CDR3 is made up of 15 amino acids. V lost 4 bases and J lost 9; bases outside the gene matches: 7. The CDR3 loop is CASSSLAGGLGEQFF. The CDR3 DNA follows: TGTGCCAGCAGTTCTCTAGCGGGAGGGCTGGGTGAGCAGTTCTTC.

The chain employs TRBV28 and TRBJ1-5, with 7 positions matching TRBD1. This CDR3 comprises 14 residues. J lost 4 bases, V lost 10 bases, and 10 bases had no gene match. Germline V gene sequence: CDR1 MDHEN, CDR2 SYDVKM. The CDR3: CATRTGTENQPQHF. In DNA form, the CDR3 reads TGTGCCACCAGAACCGGGACAGAGAATCAGCCCCAGCATTTT.

A few counts support this clonotype. This chain connects TRBV12-3 or TRBV12-4 to TRBJ1-5; D perhaps matches TRBD1 (6 bases). This CDR3 region has 16 residues. Trimming removed 2 bases from V and 2 bases from J, with 13 bases in between. The CDR3 loop is CASSLWGGAGNQPQHF. DNA of the CDR3: TGTGCCAGCAGTTTATGGGGGGGCGCGGGCAATCAGCCCCAGCATTTT.

V and J are TRBV20-1 and TRBJ2-7; 7 nucleotides match TRBD2. Germline-derived CDR1 and CDR2 are DFQATT and SNEGSKA (reference sequence). V gave up 0 bases and J gave up 4 bases; unmatched junction bases: 9. The CDR3 contains 15 residues. In DNA form, the CDR3 reads TGCAGTGCTAGAGATGGGGGGGAGTTGACGTACGAGCAGTACTTC. Translation: CSARDGGELTYEQYF.

This clonotype was counted once. This chain joins TRBV7-2 and TRBJ1-1; D is undetermined. The length of the CDR3 is 15 residues. Deletions cut 1 base from V and 0 bases from J, with 9 bases between. Germline V gene lookup returns CDR1 SGHTA and CDR2 FQGNSA. CDR3 nucleotides: TGTGCCAGCAGCTTAGATATAGGGATGAACACTGAAGCTTTCTTT. Amino acids: CASSLDIGMNTEAFF.

This clonotype was detected only a few times. The rearrangement links TRBV28 to TRBJ2-7, with D tentatively TRBD2 (5 bases). The germline V gene has CDR1 MDHEN and CDR2 SYDVKM. V lost 2 bases to trimming and J lost 2 bases, with 13 bases between them. The CDR3 spans 15 residues. CDR3 loop: CASSLVAEGTYEQYF. DNA of the CDR3: TGTGCCAGCAGTTTAGTGGCAGAGGGCACCTACGAGCAGTACTTC.

This clonotype was counted a few times. The chain links TRBV9 to TRBJ2-7; 11 bases are shared with TRBD1. V lost 7 bases to trimming and J lost 5 bases; unmatched junction nucleotides: 2. This CDR3 contains 12 residues. Germline V lookup: CDR1 SGDLS, CDR2 YYNGEE. CDR3 protein: CASGQGADEQYF. The CDR3 coding sequence is TGTGCCAGCGGACAGGGGGCGGACGAGCAGTACTTC.

By share, this clonotype ranks as medium-sized. The rearrangement joins TRBV7-6 to TRBJ1-3, with D unresolved. The CDR3 runs 16 residues. Germline assignment: CDR1 SGHVS and CDR2 FNYEAQ. Trimming removed 3 bases at V and 0 bases at J, with 12 bases between. CDR3 in amino acids: CASSLTTASSGNTIYF. CDR3 nucleotide sequence: TGTGCCAGCAGCTTGACGACCGCCAGCTCTGGAAACACCATATATTTT. Variable domain in full (rest from reference TRBV7-6 and TRBJ1-3): GAGVSQSPRYKVTKRGQDVALRCDPISGHVSLYWYRQALGQGPEFLTYFNYEAQQDKSGLPNDRFSAERPEGSISTLTIQRTEQRDSAMYRCASSLTTASSGNTIYFGEGSWLTVV.